Below, one T cell receptor beta chain is given with its context. Its specificity is unknown. These data come from a study of cytomegalovirus exposure and HLA in healthy donors. CDR1 and CDR2 (germline): KGHSH, LQKENI. V was pared by 3 bases and J by 1 base, with 8 bases between. The CDR3 is 14 amino acids. Whole-study results and caveats: Looking again later, the authors saw that most CMV-associated TCR beta chains seemed HLA-restricted. In a later analysis, HLA-associated TCR beta chains were more clonally expanded than equally common others.

The PCR was carried out with 60 Vbeta primers and 13 Jbeta primers. The data were produced by immunoSEQ multiplex PCR, yet TCRdb's version contains in-frame clones alone and is incomplete. The profile covers 150,000 or so clones, with around 78% appearing a single time and 1.5% to 1.7% taken by the ten largest. This TCR was recovered from a man aged 40-50 years in good health and CMV-seronegative. The rearrangement uses TRBV18 and TRBJ2-3; possibly TRBD2 for D (6 bases). Sequencing was performed on PBMCs. DNA of the CDR3: TGTGCCAGCTCACCGCAGCGGGGCACAGATACGCAGTATTTT. Protein: CASSPQRGTDTQYF. Based on the CDR3 plus reference TRBV18 and TRBJ2-3, the full variable domain is NAGVMQNPRHLVRRRGQEARLRCSPMKGHSHVYWYRQLPEEGLKFMVYLQKENIIDESGMPKERFSAEFPKEGPSILRIQQVVRGDSAAYFCASSPQRGTDTQYFGPGTRLTVL.